These T cell receptor beta chains were read from a single sample in a study of cytomegalovirus exposure and HLA in healthy donors. Sequencing used immunoSEQ multiplex PCR; TCRdb keeps in-frame clones, though not all of them. The sample comprises approximately 170,000 clones, 80% of which are singletons, and 2.3% rests with the top ten. Sequenced: PBMCs. These receptors were obtained from a male donor in good health and CMV-seronegative. Each CDR3 is given with its conserved first and last residue. A D gene is named only where the DNA matches it firmly. Clone size is shown for a subset of rows, as once, few, many or a class of expanded clone.

abundance: .
v_gene: TRBV6-5
d_gene: TRBD1
j_gene: TRBJ1-1
CDR3aa: CASSPPGGEAFF
CDR3nt: TGTGCCAGCAGTCCCCCAGGGGGCGAAGCTTTCTTT

abundance: .
v_gene: TRBV19
d_gene: .
j_gene: TRBJ1-6
CDR3aa: CASSGRRVSWNSPLHF
CDR3nt: TGTGCCAGTAGTGGTAGGAGGGTTTCTTGGAATTCACCCCTCCACTTT

abundance: .
v_gene: TRBV6-1
d_gene: TRBD1
j_gene: TRBJ1-2
CDR3aa: CASRAQGQFVYTF
CDR3nt: TGTGCCAGCAGAGCCCAGGGACAGTTTGTCTACACCTTC

abundance: once
v_gene: TRBV5-6
d_gene: .
j_gene: TRBJ1-5
CDR3aa: CASSFGHLPQHF
CDR3nt: TGTGCCAGCAGCTTCGGTCATCTGCCCCAGCATTTT

abundance: few
v_gene: TRBV6-1
d_gene: TRBD2
j_gene: TRBJ2-7
CDR3aa: CASSRLAGRYEQYF
CDR3nt: TGTGCCAGCAGCCGACTAGCGGGGCGCTACGAGCAGTACTTC

abundance: .
v_gene: TRBV2
d_gene: TRBD2
j_gene: TRBJ2-3
CDR3aa: CASSPGGGGATDTQYF
CDR3nt: TGTGCCAGCAGCCCCGGTGGCGGGGGGGCCACAGATACGCAGTATTTT

abundance: .
v_gene: TRBV4-1
d_gene: .
j_gene: TRBJ1-6
CDR3aa: CASSQDLQALHF
CDR3nt: TGCGCCAGCAGCCAAGATCTGCAGGCCCTCCACTTT

abundance: .
v_gene: TRBV29-1
d_gene: .
j_gene: TRBJ2-2
CDR3aa: CSVVLGALMTGELFF
CDR3nt: TGCAGCGTTGTTCTGGGGGCGCTTATGACCGGGGAGCTGTTTTTT

abundance: .
v_gene: TRBV27
d_gene: TRBD1
j_gene: TRBJ1-2
CDR3aa: CASSLSTGAGYTF
CDR3nt: TGTGCCAGCAGTCTCTCGACAGGGGCTGGCTACACCTTC

abundance: .
v_gene: TRBV5-1
d_gene: TRBD1
j_gene: TRBJ1-2
CDR3aa: CASSPGQGLTGYTF
CDR3nt: TGCGCCAGCAGCCCTGGACAGGGACTAACTGGCTACACCTTC

abundance: .
v_gene: TRBV11-3
d_gene: .
j_gene: TRBJ2-2
CDR3aa: CASSLERDTGELFF
CDR3nt: TGTGCCAGCAGCTTAGAGCGGGATACCGGGGAGCTGTTTTTT

abundance: .
v_gene: TRBV7-9
d_gene: .
j_gene: TRBJ1-1
CDR3aa: CASSARPGEGNTEAFF
CDR3nt: TGTGCCAGCAGCGCCCGGCCCGGGGAAGGGAACACTGAAGCTTTCTTT

abundance: once
v_gene: TRBV7-8
d_gene: TRBD1
j_gene: TRBJ1-1
CDR3aa: CASSVGQGATEAFF
CDR3nt: TGTGCCAGCAGCGTGGGACAGGGGGCAACTGAAGCTTTCTTT

abundance: .
v_gene: TRBV5-4
d_gene: .
j_gene: TRBJ2-1
CDR3aa: CASSPGGTNSYNEQFF
CDR3nt: TGTGCCAGTAGCCCCGGGGGGACAAATTCCTACAATGAGCAGTTCTTC

abundance: .
v_gene: TRBV5-4
d_gene: .
j_gene: TRBJ1-2
CDR3aa: CASSREGDGYTF
CDR3nt: TGTGCCAGCAGCCGAGAGGGGGACGGCTACACCTTC

abundance: .
v_gene: TRBV9
d_gene: TRBD1
j_gene: TRBJ2-5
CDR3aa: CASSLGTDLRFQETQYF
CDR3nt: TGTGCCAGCAGCCTGGGGACAGACCTTAGATTTCAAGAGACCCAGTACTTC

abundance: few
v_gene: TRBV2
d_gene: TRBD1
j_gene: TRBJ1-5
CDR3aa: CASSPLDRAGQPQHF
CDR3nt: TGTGCCAGCAGTCCTCTGGACAGGGCGGGTCAGCCCCAGCATTTT

abundance: .
v_gene: TRBV5-1
d_gene: TRBD1
j_gene: TRBJ2-3
CDR3aa: CASSPGQGAYSDTQYF
CDR3nt: TGCGCCAGCAGCCCCGGACAGGGGGCTTATTCAGATACGCAGTATTTT

abundance: .
v_gene: TRBV13
d_gene: .
j_gene: TRBJ2-2
CDR3aa: CASSLGDTGELFF
CDR3nt: TGTGCCAGCAGCCTCGGGGACACCGGGGAGCTGTTTTTT

abundance: .
v_gene: TRBV27
d_gene: .
j_gene: TRBJ1-5
CDR3aa: CASSFGPGEGGQPQHF
CDR3nt: TGTGCCAGCAGTTTCGGCCCGGGAGAGGGCGGTCAGCCCCAGCATTTT

abundance: .
v_gene: TRBV7-2
d_gene: .
j_gene: TRBJ2-7
CDR3aa: CASSLAGTNSYEQYF
CDR3nt: TGTGCCAGCAGCTTGGCCGGGACAAACTCCTACGAGCAGTACTTC

abundance: .
v_gene: TRBV11-1
d_gene: .
j_gene: TRBJ2-5
CDR3aa: CASSLSLQETQYF
CDR3nt: TGTGCCAGCAGCTTAAGCCTACAAGAGACCCAGTACTTC

abundance: .
v_gene: TRBV7-8
d_gene: TRBD1
j_gene: TRBJ1-1
CDR3aa: CASSPRGTANTEAFF
CDR3nt: TGTGCCAGCAGCCCGCGAGGGACAGCGAACACTGAAGCTTTCTTT

abundance: once
v_gene: TRBV6-6
d_gene: TRBD1
j_gene: TRBJ1-5
CDR3aa: CASSLGQLNQPQHF
CDR3nt: TGTGCCAGCAGTTTGGGACAGCTCAATCAGCCCCAGCATTTT

abundance: .
v_gene: TRBV6-1
d_gene: .
j_gene: TRBJ2-5
CDR3aa: CASSERETQYF
CDR3nt: TGTGCCAGCAGTGAGAGAGAGACCCAGTACTTC

abundance: .
v_gene: TRBV11-2
d_gene: .
j_gene: TRBJ2-3
CDR3aa: CASSLDRATDTQYF
CDR3nt: TGTGCCAGCAGCTTAGACAGGGCGACAGATACGCAGTATTTT

abundance: .
v_gene: TRBV25-1
d_gene: .
j_gene: TRBJ2-7
CDR3aa: CASSEIEGTRSYEQYF
CDR3nt: TGTGCCAGCAGTGAAATCGAGGGCACCCGTTCCTACGAGCAGTACTTC

abundance: .
v_gene: TRBV9
d_gene: .
j_gene: TRBJ1-6
CDR3aa: CASSVEYSRNSPLHF
CDR3nt: TGTGCCAGCAGCGTCGAATACAGCCGGAATTCACCCCTCCATTTT

abundance: .
v_gene: TRBV19
d_gene: TRBD1
j_gene: TRBJ2-3
CDR3aa: CASSPDRGPLRTDTQYF
CDR3nt: TGTGCCAGTAGCCCGGACAGGGGGCCTCTCCGCACAGATACGCAGTATTTT

abundance: .
v_gene: TRBV15
d_gene: .
j_gene: TRBJ1-1
CDR3aa: CATSRDRADTEAFF
CDR3nt: TGTGCCACCAGCAGAGACAGAGCGGACACTGAAGCTTTCTTT

abundance: .
v_gene: TRBV6-1
d_gene: TRBD1
j_gene: TRBJ1-5
CDR3aa: CASSPPGQNQPQHF
CDR3nt: TGTGCCAGCAGTCCCCCGGGACAGAATCAGCCCCAGCATTTT

abundance: once
v_gene: TRBV11-2
d_gene: .
j_gene: TRBJ1-2
CDR3aa: CASSLGIPVGGYTF
CDR3nt: TGTGCCAGCAGCTTGGGTATCCCGGTCGGGGGCTACACCTTC

abundance: .
v_gene: TRBV7-2
d_gene: TRBD1
j_gene: TRBJ1-2
CDR3aa: CASSPTGARTSHGYTF
CDR3nt: TGTGCCAGCAGCCCGACAGGGGCCAGGACTTCCCATGGCTACACCTTC

abundance: .
v_gene: TRBV6-5
d_gene: TRBD2
j_gene: TRBJ2-7
CDR3aa: CASSSPGLPSYEQYF
CDR3nt: TGTGCCAGCAGTTCCCCGGGACTACCCTCCTACGAGCAGTACTTC

abundance: .
v_gene: TRBV4-2
d_gene: .
j_gene: TRBJ1-4
CDR3aa: CASSQDPTTAATNEKLFF
CDR3nt: TGTGCCAGCAGCCAAGATCCGACAACGGCAGCAACTAATGAAAAACTGTTTTTT